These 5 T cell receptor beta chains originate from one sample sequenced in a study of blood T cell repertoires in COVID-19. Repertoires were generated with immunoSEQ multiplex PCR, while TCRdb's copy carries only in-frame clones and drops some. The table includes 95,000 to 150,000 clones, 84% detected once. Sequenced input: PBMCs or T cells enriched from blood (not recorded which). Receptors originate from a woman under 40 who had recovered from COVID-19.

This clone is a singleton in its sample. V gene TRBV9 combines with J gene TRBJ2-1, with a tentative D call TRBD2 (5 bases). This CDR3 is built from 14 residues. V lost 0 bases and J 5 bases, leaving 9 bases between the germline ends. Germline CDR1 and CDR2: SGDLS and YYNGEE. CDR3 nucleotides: TGTGCCAGCAGCGTAGAGCTAGCTAACAATGAGCAGTTCTTC. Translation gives CASSVELANNEQFF. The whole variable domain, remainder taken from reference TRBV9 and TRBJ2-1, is DSGVTQTPKHLITATGQRVTLRCSPRSGDLSVYWYQQSLDQGLQFLIQYYNGEERAKGNILERFSAQQFPDLHSELNLSSLELGDSALYFCASSVELANNEQFFGPGTRLTVL.

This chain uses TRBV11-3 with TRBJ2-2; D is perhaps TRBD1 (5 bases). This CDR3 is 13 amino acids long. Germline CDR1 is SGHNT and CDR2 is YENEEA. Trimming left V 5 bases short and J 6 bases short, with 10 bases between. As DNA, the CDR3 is TGTGCCAGCAGCCCGAAGGGGTCCGGGGAGCTGTTTTTT. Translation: CASSPKGSGELFF. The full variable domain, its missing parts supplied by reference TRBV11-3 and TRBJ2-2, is EAGVVQSPRYKIIEKKQPVAFWCNPISGHNTLYWYLQNLGQGPELLIRYENEEAVDDSQLPKDRFSAERLKGVDSTLKIQPAELGDSAVYLCASSPKGSGELFFGEGSRLTVL.

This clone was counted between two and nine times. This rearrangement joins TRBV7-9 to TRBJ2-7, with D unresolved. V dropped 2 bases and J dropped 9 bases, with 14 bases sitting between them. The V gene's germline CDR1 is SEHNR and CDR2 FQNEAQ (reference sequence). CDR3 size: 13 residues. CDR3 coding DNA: TGTGCCAGCAGCTTATGGTCTATCCCGTGGCAGTACTTC. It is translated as CASSLWSIPWQYF.

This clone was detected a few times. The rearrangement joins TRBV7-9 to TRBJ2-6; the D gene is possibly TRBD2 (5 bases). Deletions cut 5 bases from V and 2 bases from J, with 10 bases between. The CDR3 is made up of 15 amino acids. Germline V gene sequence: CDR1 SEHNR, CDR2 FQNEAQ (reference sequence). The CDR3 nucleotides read TGTGCCAGCAGCAGGGAGAGGGCTGGGGCCAACGTCCTGACTTTC. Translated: CASSRERAGANVLTF.

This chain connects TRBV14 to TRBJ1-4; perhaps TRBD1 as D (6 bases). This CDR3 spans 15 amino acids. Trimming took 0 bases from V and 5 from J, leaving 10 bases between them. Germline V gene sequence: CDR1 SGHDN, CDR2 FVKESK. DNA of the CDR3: TGTGCCAGCAGCCAAGACAGGGGAAAGAATGAAAAACTGTTTTTT. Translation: CASSQDRGKNEKLFF.